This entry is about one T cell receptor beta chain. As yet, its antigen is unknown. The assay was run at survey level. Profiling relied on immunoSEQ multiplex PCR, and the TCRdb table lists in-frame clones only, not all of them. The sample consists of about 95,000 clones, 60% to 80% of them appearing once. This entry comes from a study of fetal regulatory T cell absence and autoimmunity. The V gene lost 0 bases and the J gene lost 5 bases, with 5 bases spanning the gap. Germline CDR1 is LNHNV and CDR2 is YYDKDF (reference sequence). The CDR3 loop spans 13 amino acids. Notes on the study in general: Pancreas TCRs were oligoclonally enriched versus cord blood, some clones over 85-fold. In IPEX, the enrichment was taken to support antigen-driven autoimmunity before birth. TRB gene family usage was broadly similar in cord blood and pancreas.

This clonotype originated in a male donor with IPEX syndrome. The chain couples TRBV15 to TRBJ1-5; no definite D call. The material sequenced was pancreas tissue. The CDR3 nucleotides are TGTGCCACCAGCAGAGATGGGGATCAGCCCCAGCATTTT. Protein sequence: CATSRDGDQPQHF.